Sequencing of this T cell receptor (beta chain) was carried out in a study of blood T cell repertoires in COVID-19. Study-level background: Samples came from the United States, Italy and Spain, spanning acute and convalescent COVID-19.

Per the authors' pipeline: By means of reference gene primer amplification, nucleated cell counts were estimated. The assay was immunoSEQ multiplex PCR, and TCRdb's table has in-frame clones only and misses some. The D gene and trimming were derived from the DNA, and the V and J assignments and clone size from that table. The sample lists 210,000 or so clones, 81% seen once, with around 10% in the top ten. This sequence was found in a woman between 45 and 60 years old with acute COVID-19. The specimen sequenced was PBMCs or T cells enriched from blood (not recorded which).

The CDR3 DNA reads TGCAGCGTTCGGGGTTTCCCCAGCACTGAAGCTTTCTTT. It specifies CSVRGFPSTEAFF. V usage is TRBV29-1 and J usage is TRBJ1-1; D uncertain. The germline V gene has CDR1 SQVTM and CDR2 ANQGSEA. The CDR3 runs to 13 residues. V was trimmed by 5 bases and J by 4 bases, leaving 14 bases between them. Supplemented by reference TRBV29-1 and TRBJ1-1, the full variable domain reads SAVISQKPSRDICQRGTSLTIQCQVDSQVTMMFWYRQQPGQSLTLIATANQGSEATYESGFVIDKFPISRPNLTFSTLTVSNMSPEDSSIYLCSVRGFPSTEAFFGQGTRLTVV.